This is a list of T cell receptor beta chains from one sample in a study of blood T cell repertoires in COVID-19. The protocol was immunoSEQ multiplex PCR, while the TCRdb copy is restricted to in-frame clones and leaves out a portion. The sample yields around 160,000 clones, about nine tenths seen once. Sequencing input: PBMCs or T cells enriched from blood (not recorded which). The receptors shown here come from a woman aged 40 to 50 who had been exposed to COVID-19. Both conserved end residues are part of each CDR3. The order of the fields is J gene, D gene, V gene, clone size, CDR3 DNA, CDR3 protein. D genes are given only for firm matches. Expanded clones get a size class; other rows say once, few or many, or leave the size out.

>TRBJ2-7|TRBD1|TRBV10-3|-
TGTGCCATCAGTGAGTTCCTCGGACAGGGGCCATCCTACGAGCAGTACTTC
CAISEFLGQGPSYEQYF
>TRBJ1-6|-|TRBV18|-
TGTGCCAGCTCACCATTTGGGGCGCATGATTCACCCCTCCACTTT
CASSPFGAHDSPLHF
>TRBJ2-3|TRBD2|TRBV11-3|-
TGTGCCAGCAGCCCCGGGAGGGGAGGGACGCAGTATTTT
CASSPGRGGTQYF
>TRBJ2-5|TRBD2|TRBV5-1|-
TGCGCCAGCAGCCGAAGCGGGGGGAGTGGAGAAGAGACCCAGTACTTC
CASSRSGGSGEETQYF
>TRBJ1-1|TRBD1|TRBV10-1|-
TGCGCCAGCAGCCCCGACAGGGGTATAGCTTTCTTT
CASSPDRGIAFF
>TRBJ1-1|-|TRBV29-1|-
TGCAGCGTTGAATCGGTGACAGTGAACACTGAAGCTTTCTTT
CSVESVTVNTEAFF
>TRBJ1-3|-|TRBV9|-
TGTGCCAGCAGCACTACGGGGGAGGGAAACACCATATATTTT
CASSTTGEGNTIYF
>TRBJ2-7|-|TRBV7-8|few
TGTGCCAGCAGCCAAGACCGCGGGCGACAACTCTCCTACGAGCAGTACTTC
CASSQDRGRQLSYEQYF
>TRBJ1-5|-|TRBV6-5|few
TGTGCCAGCAGGTCAATTAGCAATCAGCCCCAGCATTTT
CASRSISNQPQHF
>TRBJ1-2|-|TRBV29-1|-
TGCAGCGTTGAAGATCAAGGTGCAGGGGCGGGCGGATATGGCTACACCTTC
CSVEDQGAGAGGYGYTF
>TRBJ2-7|TRBD1|TRBV7-9|-
TGTGCCAGCAGCTCGAGGACAGGGGCCATCTCCTACGAGCAGTACTTC
CASSSRTGAISYEQYF
>TRBJ2-7|-|TRBV27|-
TGTGCCAGCAGTTTAACAGGGAGCTACGAGCAGTACTTC
CASSLTGSYEQYF
>TRBJ1-4|-|TRBV21-1|-
TGTGCCAGCAGCAAATTTGGGACAGAGACAACTAATGAAAAACTGTTTTTT
CASSKFGTETTNEKLFF
>TRBJ1-6|-|TRBV14|-
TGTGCCAGCAGCCGGGCTACCGATTCACCCCTCCACTTT
CASSRATDSPLHF
>TRBJ1-5|-|TRBV9|-
TGTGCCAGCAGCGTAGACAAAAATCAGCCCCAGCATTTT
CASSVDKNQPQHF
>TRBJ1-1|-|TRBV11-2|-
TGTGCCAGCAGCTCACAGGAGAACACTGAAGCTTTCTTT
CASSSQENTEAFF
>TRBJ2-2|TRBD2|TRBV19|once
TGTGCCAGTAGTACCCGGACTAGCCCTAACACCGGGGAGCTGTTTTTT
CASSTRTSPNTGELFF
>TRBJ1-2|-|TRBV2|-
TGTGCCAGCAGTGATCGGGGTGTGGGTAACTATGGCTACACCTTC
CASSDRGVGNYGYTF
>TRBJ1-1|-|TRBV28|-
TGTGCCAGCAGTCGTTCGATTGCAGGCACTGAAGCTTTCTTT
CASSRSIAGTEAFF
>TRBJ2-3|-|TRBV4-1|-
TGCGCCAGCAGCCAACTAGGCGGAGAGACAGATACGCAGTATTTT
CASSQLGGETDTQYF
>TRBJ2-6|-|TRBV28|-
TGTGCCAGCAGTTCAGGACTGGTCTCTGGGGCCAACGTCCTGACTTTC
CASSSGLVSGANVLTF
>TRBJ2-5|-|TRBV7-7|-
TGTGCCAGCAGCTTAGGGGCCCGGGATAGGGAGACCCAGTACTTC
CASSLGARDRETQYF
>TRBJ1-1|-|TRBV7-9|-
TGTGCCAGCAGCTTAAAGCTAAGTACTGAAGCTTTCTTT
CASSLKLSTEAFF
>TRBJ2-5|-|TRBV12-5|-
TGTGCTAGTGGTCGGGATTATGCGACCCAGTACTTC
CASGRDYATQYF
>TRBJ2-7|-|TRBV24-1|once
TGTGCCACCAGTGTCCGACACGATTTTAATTCGTACTTC
CATSVRHDFNSYF
>TRBJ1-5|-|TRBV13|once
TGTGCCAGCAGCTTATCTAGTTCAGGGGTTCAGCCCCAGCATTTT
CASSLSSSGVQPQHF
>TRBJ1-6|TRBD1|TRBV2|-
TGTGCCAGCATTTGGACAGGGCAAAATTCACCCCTCCACTTT
CASIWTGQNSPLHF
>TRBJ2-1|TRBD2|TRBV4-2|-
TGTGCCAGCAGCCAACGCGGGGGGGCCTACAATGAGCAGTTCTTC
CASSQRGGAYNEQFF
>TRBJ1-3|-|TRBV2|-
TGTGCCAGCAGTGAGTCAGGCTCTGGAAACACCATATATTTT
CASSESGSGNTIYF
>TRBJ1-4|-|TRBV28|-
TGTGCCAGCACCCCCCGAGGGATGAGGACTAATGAAAAACTGTTTTTT
CASTPRGMRTNEKLFF
>TRBJ2-5|-|TRBV5-1|once
TGCGCCAGCAGCTTGGGCAGCCAAGAGACCCAGTACTTC
CASSLGSQETQYF
>TRBJ2-2|-|TRBV7-9|-
TGTGCCAGCAGCACCCCCTTTCGGAGGGCCATAGGGACCGGGGAGCTGTTTTTT
CASSTPFRRAIGTGELFF
>TRBJ2-7|-|TRBV19|few
TGTGCCAGTAGTCGGGACAATAAGTACGAGCAGTACTTC
CASSRDNKYEQYF
>TRBJ1-4|-|TRBV2|-
TGTGCCAGCTCACAAACCGGGAACCAGGAAAAACTGTTTTTT
CASSQTGNQEKLFF
>TRBJ2-5|TRBD2|TRBV4-1|-
TGCGCCAGCAGCCAAGATCCGGGAGCGGGGCAAGAGACCCAGTACTTC
CASSQDPGAGQETQYF
>TRBJ2-7|TRBD2|TRBV5-6|-
TGTGCCAGCAGCTGGGGGACTAGCGGGAGTGATGAGCAGTACTTC
CASSWGTSGSDEQYF
>TRBJ2-1|TRBD1|TRBV19|-
TGTGCCAGTACCTCCGGGACAGGGGGCCTATACAATGAGCAGTTCTTC
CASTSGTGGLYNEQFF
>TRBJ2-5|-|TRBV27|-
TGTGCCAGCAGTTTACAGGGGCGAGGGGCAGAGACCCAGTACTTC
CASSLQGRGAETQYF
>TRBJ2-5|TRBD2|TRBV4-1|-
TGCGCCAGCAGCCAGGGACTAGCGGGGCAAGAGACCCAGTACTTC
CASSQGLAGQETQYF
>TRBJ2-5|-|TRBV7-2|-
TGTGCCAGCAGCCCCCAGACAGGGAGGCAAGAGACCCAGTACTTC
CASSPQTGRQETQYF
>TRBJ1-1|-|TRBV7-9|-
TGTGCCAGCAGCTTACAGATCGCCAGTTCTGAAGCTTTCTTT
CASSLQIASSEAFF
>TRBJ1-1|-|TRBV6-5|-
TGTGCCAGCAGTACGGACAGCTTGAACACTGAAGCTTTCTTT
CASSTDSLNTEAFF
>TRBJ2-7|TRBD2|TRBV20-1|-
TGCAGTGCTAGTGACACTAGCGGGGGGGCCTACGAGCAGTACTTC
CSASDTSGGAYEQYF
>TRBJ2-2|-|TRBV10-1|many
TGCGCCAGCAGTGAGTCCTTAGAGGCCGGGGAGCTGTTTTTT
CASSESLEAGELFF
>TRBJ1-2|TRBD1|TRBV12-5|-
TGTGCTAGTGGTTTGCCCGAGGGGGCTAAAGGCTACACCTTC
CASGLPEGAKGYTF